This is a list of T cell receptor beta chains from one sample in a study of blood T cell repertoires in COVID-19. Only in-frame clones appear in the TCRdb table, and some are missing; sequencing was by immunoSEQ multiplex PCR. The repertoire includes roughly 57,000 clones, roughly three quarters of them detected once, and around 3.5% sits in the top ten. The sample comprised peripheral blood. The receptors shown here come from a man between 60 and 70 years old with acute or convalescent COVID-19. Each CDR3 is given with its conserved first and last residue. Each record gives: CDR3 DNA, CDR3 protein, V gene, D gene, clone size, J gene. The D gene is left open where the match is weak. Clone size is stated in some rows and not others, as once, few, many or a class when expanded.

TGTGCCACCAGTGATTCCCGGGGGGCGGGGGCCCAAGAGACCCAGTACTTC	CATSDSRGAGAQETQYF	TRBV24-1	NA	NA	TRBJ2-5
TGTGCCAGCAGTTTTTCTACAGATACGCAGTATTTT	CASSFSTDTQYF	TRBV6-5	NA	NA	TRBJ2-3
TGTGCCAGCAGCGCGGGGAGCTCTGGAAACACCATATATTTT	CASSAGSSGNTIYF	TRBV9	NA	NA	TRBJ1-3
TGTGCCAGCAGCTTAATCAGTGGCTACACCTTC	CASSLISGYTF	TRBV5-6	NA	NA	TRBJ1-2
TGCGCCAGCAGCCCCCGAGGGGGCTTTAACTATGGCTACACCTTC	CASSPRGGFNYGYTF	TRBV5-1	TRBD1	NA	TRBJ1-2
TGTGCCAGCAGCCTGGACTCCCGGGGGAACACCATATATTTT	CASSLDSRGNTIYF	TRBV6-4	NA	NA	TRBJ1-3
TGTGCCAGCTCATCAACTAACGGGGTTGACCACGAGCAGTACTTC	CASSSTNGVDHEQYF	TRBV18	NA	NA	TRBJ2-7
TGTGCCAGCACCCGGGCCCCGGGAGGGTATGGCTACACCTTC	CASTRAPGGYGYTF	TRBV27	NA	NA	TRBJ1-2
TGTGCCAGCAGTAAGACAGGGGGTAGTTCACCCCTCCACTTT	CASSKTGGSSPLHF	TRBV28	TRBD1	NA	TRBJ1-6
TGTGCCAGCAGCTTGGACGCAACCAGGGTTTACGAGCAGTACTTC	CASSLDATRVYEQYF	TRBV7-2	NA	once	TRBJ2-7
TGCGCCAGCAGCATTACAGGGGAGGATGAAAAACTGTTTTTT	CASSITGEDEKLFF	TRBV5-1	TRBD1	NA	TRBJ1-4
TGTGCCAGTAACCCAGGACAGCTCACAGATACGCAGTATTTT	CASNPGQLTDTQYF	TRBV19	NA	NA	TRBJ2-3
TGTGCCAGCTCACCACCCGAACAGGGTGGCTACGAGCAGTACTTC	CASSPPEQGGYEQYF	TRBV18	NA	once	TRBJ2-7
TGTGCCACCAGAAGGAGCGGGGAGACAGATACGCAGTATTTT	CATRRSGETDTQYF	TRBV24-1	TRBD2	NA	TRBJ2-3
TGTGCCAGCTCCCCCCAGGGCGGTGACAATGAGCAGTTCTTC	CASSPQGGDNEQFF	TRBV18	NA	NA	TRBJ2-1
TGTGCCAGCAGCCCCCGACTAGCTTCCTACGAGCAGTACTTC	CASSPRLASYEQYF	TRBV13	TRBD2	NA	TRBJ2-7
TGTGCCAGCAGTGCCGAGACAGGGAACTATGGCTACACCTTC	CASSAETGNYGYTF	TRBV2	TRBD1	NA	TRBJ1-2
TGCGCCAGCAGTACTGGGACTAGTTCCGGGGAGCTGTTTTTT	CASSTGTSSGELFF	TRBV5-1	TRBD2	NA	TRBJ2-2
TGTGCCAGCATAACAGGGGGATTCGGCAATCAGCCCCAGCATTTT	CASITGGFGNQPQHF	TRBV14	TRBD1	few	TRBJ1-5
TGTGCCATCAGCCCCGGGACAGGCCGACCACCCAACTATGGCTACACCTTC	CAISPGTGRPPNYGYTF	TRBV10-3	TRBD1	NA	TRBJ1-2
TGTGCCAGCAGTTCCTTAGCGGGGCCCTACGAGCAGTACTTC	CASSSLAGPYEQYF	TRBV27	TRBD2	NA	TRBJ2-7
TGTGCCAGTAGTCAGACAGGGCTCCTCTCGGCAGATACGCAGTATTTT	CASSQTGLLSADTQYF	TRBV19	TRBD1	NA	TRBJ2-3
NA	CASRVGTFGAQYF	TRBV6-5	NA	NA	TRBJ2-3
TGTGCCAGCAGCCCCACGGTAGGCACAGATACGCAGTATTTT	CASSPTVGTDTQYF	TRBV7-2	NA	NA	TRBJ2-3